This TCR beta chain was recorded in a study of early T cells in non-severe SARS-CoV-2 infection. Researchers attached unique molecular identifiers to individual cDNA molecules. One entry per CDR3 protein, called by TCRdb with MiXCR from the 5' RACE reads. The sample consists of more than 70,000 distinct CDR3 sequences, roughly 13% of them appearing once. The CDR3 contains 10 residues. Trimming cost V 5 bases and J 8 bases, with 9 bases left between them. Germline V lookup: CDR1 SQVTM, CDR2 ANQGSEA. The receptor comes from an adult who was a healthcare worker with PCR-confirmed SARS-CoV-2 infection or an uninfected control (not recorded which). This chain joins TRBV29-1 and TRBJ1-1, with unresolved D. The source material was whole blood. CDR3 nucleotide sequence: TGCAGCGTTTCCGTTGAGGAAGCTTTCTTT. It is translated as CSVSVEEAFF.